Listed here are 26 T cell receptor beta chains from one sample, sequenced in a study of T-cell reconstitution after alpha-beta-depleted transplantation in children. Construction of the TCRbeta library involved unique molecular identifiers. TCRdb passed the PCR reads through MiXCR, listing each CDR3 protein once. The sample lists 450,000 to 550,000 distinct CDR3 sequences, approximately 10% occurring once. The sample here was PBMCs, mostly from graft donor cells, taken 180 days after TCRalphabeta/CD19-depleted stem cell transplant. All receptors derive from a female patient between 2 and 10 years old who had a stem cell transplant for aplastic anemia, so the T cells may come from the graft donor.

This clonotype was counted between two and nine times. The V gene is TRBV9, the J gene TRBJ2-3, with 10 bases lining up with TRBD2. V dropped 0 bases and J dropped 6; count of bases not matched to a gene: 10. CDR1 and CDR2 from the germline V gene are SGDLS and YYNGEE. There are 17 residues in the CDR3. CDR3 sequence (DNA): TGTGCCAGCAGCGTAGGTACTAGCGGGAATTTGGGTGATACGCAGTATTTT. It is translated as CASSVGTSGNLGDTQYF.

This clonotype appeared a few times. This chain links TRBV5-1 with TRBJ2-1; 11 bases are a match to TRBD2. Losses at the gene ends were 0 bases for V and 0 bases for J; bases not matched to a gene: 11. The CDR3 sequence is 20 residues long. The germline CDR1 and CDR2 sequences are SGHRS and YFSETQ. The CDR3 here is CASSLGAGGLAESSYNEQFF. CDR3 nucleotides: TGCGCCAGCAGCTTGGGTGCGGGGGGACTAGCGGAGAGCTCCTACAATGAGCAGTTCTTC.

This clonotype has a handful of counts. The chain carries TRBV12-3 or TRBV12-4 and TRBJ2-3, with 8 bases aligning to TRBD2. V lost 4 bases to trimming and J lost 11 bases; unmatched junction nucleotides: 17. The CDR3 totals 16 residues. CDR3 in amino acids: CASSSPPGREAPMQYF. As DNA, the CDR3 is TGTGCCAGCAGTTCTCCTCCAGGGCGGGAGGCCCCCATGCAGTATTTT.

CDR3 sequence (DNA): TGTGCCAGCAGCTTAGAGGGAACTAGCGGGAGTGGAACAGATACGCAGTATTTT. It is translated as CASSLEGTSGSGTDTQYF. The rearrangement uses TRBV7-6 and TRBJ2-3, with 11 bases lining up with TRBD2. The trim removed 1 base at V and 3 bases at J, leaving 9 bases unmatched. Per germline, CDR1 SGHVS and CDR2 FNYEAQ. This CDR3 has 18 amino acids.

This chain connects TRBV29-1 to TRBJ2-7; tentatively, D is TRBD2 (5 bases). Germline-derived CDR1 and CDR2 are SQVTM and ANQGSEA. V lost 7 bases to trimming and J lost 0 bases, with 7 bases between them. This CDR3 is built from 11 residues. CDR3 protein: CSATSSYEQYF. The CDR3 DNA is TGCAGCGCTACTAGCTCCTACGAGCAGTACTTC.

This clonotype has a handful of counts. The chain is built from TRBV20-1 and TRBJ1-1; perhaps TRBD1 as D (6 bases). The V gene's germline CDR1 is DFQATT and CDR2 SNEGSKA (reference sequence). CDR3 length equals 13 residues. Trimming left V 5 bases short and J 6 bases short, with 16 bases between. DNA for the CDR3: TGCAGTGCTTCGGGGGGGCGCGGGGCTGAAGCTTTCTTT. Its translation is CSASGGRGAEAFF.

This clonotype was seen only a few times. V is TRBV7-9 and J is TRBJ2-7, with TRBD1 identical over 10 bases. The CDR3 totals 15 residues. From germline, CDR1 is SEHNR and CDR2 FQNEAQ (reference sequence). The trim removed 0 bases at V and 3 bases at J, leaving 2 bases unmatched. The CDR3 DNA reads as TGTGCCAGCAGCTTAGCCCGGGACAGGGGCTACGAGCAGTACTTC. The encoded protein is CASSLARDRGYEQYF. Looking up the rest from reference TRBV7-9 and TRBJ2-7 gives the full variable domain: DTGVSQNPRHKITKRGQNVTFRCDPISEHNRLYWYRQTLGQGPEFLTYFQNEAQLEKSRLLSDRFSAERPKGSFSTLEIQRTEQGDSAMYLCASSLARDRGYEQYFGPGTRLTVT.

This clonotype appeared once. A junction end diverges from the germline sequence, so it may reflect a read error. The chain combines TRBV5-1 with TRBJ2-1, with 7 bases lining up with TRBD2. This CDR3 has 17 amino acids. Germline V CDR1 and CDR2: SGHRS, YFSETQ. CDR3 sequence reads: CASSLVPSGTTYNEQSF. CDR3 nucleotides: TGCGCCAGCAGCTTGGTGCCTAGCGGAACTACCTACAATGAGCAGTCCTTC.

CDR3 residues: CASKTSLPSGFPNEQFF. The CDR3 region has the DNA TGTGCCAGCAAAACTAGTTTACCCTCGGGATTCCCCAATGAGCAGTTCTTC. The rearrangement links TRBV28 to TRBJ2-1; D possibly corresponds to TRBD2 (5 bases). CDR3 length equals 17 residues. V lost 7 bases and J lost 6, with 25 bases in between. CDR1 is MDHEN, CDR2 SYDVKM, per germline.

This chain connects TRBV6-1 to TRBJ2-7; D gene uncertain. Germline V CDR1 and CDR2: MNHNS, SASEGT. The ends were cut back, 6 bases at V and 5 bases at J, with 26 bases in the middle. The CDR3 has 17 residues. The CDR3 loop is CASSLPTSSPLGHEQYV. In nucleotides, the CDR3 is TGTGCCAGCAGCCTGCCCACCTCTTCGCCTCTAGGTCACGAGCAGTACGTC.

V usage is TRBV5-4 and J usage is TRBJ2-1; no clear D gene. The CDR3 covers 17 residues. The germline gives CDR1 SGHNT, CDR2 YYREEE (reference sequence). V lost 0 bases, J lost 6 bases, and 19 bases lay in between. In nucleotides, the CDR3 is TGTGCCAGCAGCTTGGCCGGGCAGCCCATCACGGGCAATGAGCAGTTCTTC. This translates into CASSLAGQPITGNEQFF. Supplemented by reference TRBV5-4 and TRBJ2-1, the full variable domain reads ETGVTQSPTHLIKTRGQQVTLRCSSQSGHNTVSWYQQALGQGPQFIFQYYREEENGRGNFPPRFSGLQFPNYSSELNVNALELDDSALYLCASSLAGQPITGNEQFFGPGTRLTVL.

This clonotype showed up just a few times. The V gene is TRBV28, the J gene TRBJ1-5; 9 bases are a match to TRBD1. The CDR3 spans 16 residues. The V gene end was trimmed by 3 bases and the J gene end by 3 bases; junction bases not matched to a gene: 6. CDR1 is MDHEN, CDR2 SYDVKM, per germline. The CDR3 sequence: CASSFPGTGINQPQHF. The CDR3 nucleotides read TGTGCCAGCAGTTTCCCTGGGACAGGGATCAATCAGCCCCAGCATTTT.

This clonotype occurred a few times. This chain connects TRBV7-9 to TRBJ2-1; D gene unclear. The CDR3 is 16 residues long. Germline loops: CDR1 SEHNR, CDR2 FQNEAQ (reference sequence). Deletions cut 5 bases from V and 0 bases from J, with 14 bases between. The CDR3 bases are TGTGCCAGCAGCGACTTCGGACGGAGCTCCTACAATGAGCAGTTCTTC. This translates into CASSDFGRSSYNEQFF.

In its sample, this clonotype was seen a few times. The chain uses TRBV28 and TRBJ2-7; 9 nucleotides line up with TRBD1. CDR3 length: 14 amino acids. The germline V gene encodes CDR1 MDHEN and CDR2 SYDVKM. Trimming removed 4 bases from V and 3 bases from J; junction bases left unmatched: 4. CDR3 nucleotide sequence: TGTGCCAGCAGTTCCACAGGGGGCGGCTACGAGCAGTACGTC. This encodes CASSSTGGGYEQYV.

The rearrangement uses TRBV7-2 and TRBJ2-7, with D possibly TRBD1 on 6 matching bases. V was pared by 5 bases and J by 4 bases, with 12 bases between. The CDR3 has 13 amino acids. Germline CDR1 reads SGHTA; CDR2 reads FQGNSA. CDR3 sequence (DNA): TGTGCCAGCAGCCCCACCAGGGGTTACGAGCAGTACGTC. It yields the protein CASSPTRGYEQYV.

The V gene is TRBV14, the J gene TRBJ2-1; unclear D gene. In germline, CDR1 is SGHDN, CDR2 FVKESK. The CDR3 spans 15 residues. The V gene lost 1 base and the J gene lost 4 bases, with 11 bases spanning the gap. The CDR3 nucleotides read TGTGCCAGCAGCCAAGCGGCTATTCTGTACAATGAGCAGTTCTTC. It specifies CASSQAAILYNEQFF.

There are a few counts of this clonotype. The rearrangement links TRBV28 to TRBJ2-7; 8 nucleotides match TRBD1. Germline V gives CDR1 MDHEN, CDR2 SYDVKM. This CDR3 comprises 14 residues. The V and J ends lost 5 bases and 5 bases, in that order; junction bases with no gene match: 8. The CDR3 nucleotides are TGTGCCAGCAGTCTTGACAGGGGCCGGGACGAGCAGTACTTC. It encodes CASSLDRGRDEQYF.

The rearrangement joins TRBV5-5 to TRBJ2-4; D remains ambiguous. V dropped 0 bases and J dropped 0 bases, with 13 bases sitting between them. Germline-derived CDR1 and CDR2 are SGHKS and YYEKEE (reference sequence). CDR3 length: 17 residues. CDR3 amino acids: CASSLGASRLAKNIQYF. The CDR3 DNA follows: TGTGCCAGCAGCTTGGGTGCATCGAGACTAGCCAAAAACATTCAGTACTTC.

This sequence joins TRBV5-1 and TRBJ1-4; the D is unclear. Germline assignment: CDR1 SGHRS and CDR2 YFSETQ. V lost 3 bases to trimming and J lost 5 bases, with 11 bases between them. This CDR3 is built from 14 residues. CDR3 nucleotides: TGCGCCAGCAGCTGGAGGGTCCAGAATGAAAAACTGTTTTTT. Encoded protein: CASSWRVQNEKLFF.

This clonotype was observed a handful of times. V usage is TRBV24-1 and J usage is TRBJ2-1; D is undetermined. The CDR3 runs 16 residues. Trimming shortened V by 1 base and J by 0 bases, and 9 bases separated the two germline ends. Germline CDR1 is KGHDR and CDR2 is SFDVKD. The CDR3 loop reads CATSDFPWSSYNEQFF. In DNA form, the CDR3 reads TGTGCCACCAGTGATTTTCCCTGGAGCTCCTACAATGAGCAGTTCTTC.

This clonotype turned up a few times. The V and J genes are TRBV6-1 and TRBJ1-2; no firm D call. Looked up from germline, CDR1 is MNHNS and CDR2 is SASEGT. The CDR3 consists of 14 residues. Trimming cost V 6 bases and J 4 bases, with 15 bases left between them. CDR3 nucleotide sequence: TGTGCCAGCAGGCCCCGGACGGACCCCTATGGCTACACCTTC. Protein: CASRPRTDPYGYTF.

This clonotype was seen a few times. The V gene is TRBV28, the J gene TRBJ1-2; tentatively, D is TRBD1 (5 bases). Deletions cut 5 bases from V and 0 bases from J, with 13 bases between. The germline V gene encodes CDR1 MDHEN and CDR2 SYDVKM. This CDR3 comprises 15 residues. CDR3 amino acids: CASSITGFANYGYTF. In DNA form, the CDR3 reads TGTGCCAGCAGTATAACAGGATTCGCTAACTATGGCTACACCTTC.

This clonotype was detected ten times or more. J is TRBJ2-7 and V is TRBV27; tentatively, D is TRBD2 (5 bases). CDR3 length: 13 residues. CDR1 is MNHEY, CDR2 SMNVEV, per germline (reference sequence). V dropped 6 bases and J dropped 6 bases, with 15 bases sitting between them. The CDR3 nucleotides are TGTGCCAGCAGCCGGGGAACAATCTCCGAGCAGTACTTC. Translation gives CASSRGTISEQYF.

This clonotype came up a few times. This chain joins TRBV5-1 and TRBJ2-7, with D perhaps assigned TRBD1 or TRBD2 (5 bases each). Germline CDR1 and CDR2: SGHRS and YFSETQ. The CDR3 sequence is 14 residues long. V was clipped by 4 bases and J by 2 bases, with 13 bases between them. The CDR3: CASSPSRAPYEQYF. The CDR3 DNA reads as TGCGCCAGCAGCCCTAGCAGGGCTCCCTACGAGCAGTACTTC.

A few counts support this clonotype. The V gene is TRBV4-3, the J gene TRBJ2-5; no reliable D call. With 0 bases removed from V and 4 bases from J, the gap between germline ends came to 15 bases. The CDR3 is 16 amino acids. Looked up from germline, CDR1 is LGHNA and CDR2 is YSLEER. The CDR3 loop reads CASSQDLSVLGETQYF. In DNA, the CDR3 is TGCGCCAGCAGCCAAGATTTGTCGGTGTTGGGAGAGACCCAGTACTTC.

This clonotype has a count of ten or more. The V gene is TRBV12-3 or TRBV12-4, the J gene TRBJ1-6; D is possibly TRBD1 (5 bases). The ends were cut back, 3 bases at V and 8 bases at J, with 14 bases in the middle. The CDR3 covers 15 residues. CDR3 DNA: TGTGCCAGCAGTTTCCGGCGGGGGGGATATTCACCCCTCCACTTT. Its translation: CASSFRRGGYSPLHF.